The rows below give T cell receptor beta chains drawn from one sample of a study of shared clonotypes between healthy human individuals. Sequenced by immunoSEQ multiplex PCR; TCRdb stores in-frame clones only, minus some. There are approximately 2,000,000 clones in the sample; roughly 95% occur only once, and approximately 1.7% lies in the top ten. Material for sequencing was naive CD8+ T cells from PBMCs. These receptors were taken from a man aged 18 to 29 in good health. Some clones in this sample may be carry-over from other donors' samples. The CDR3 runs from the conserved cysteine through the conserved F or W. The order of the fields is J gene, D gene, V gene, CDR3 DNA, CDR3 protein. The D gene is left open where the match is weak.

>TRBJ2-6|-|TRBV6-5
TGTGCCAGCGGCGAGAGCGGCTCTGGGGCCAACGTCCTGACTTTC
CASGESGSGANVLTF
>TRBJ2-3|TRBD1|TRBV28
TGTGCCAGCAGTTTATCATCCCACAGGGGCGATAACACAGATACGCAGTATTTT
CASSLSSHRGDNTDTQYF
>TRBJ1-1|-|TRBV5-1
TGCGCCAGCAGCTTGGGGGGCGCAGCTGAAGCTTTCTTT
CASSLGGAAEAFF
>TRBJ2-1|TRBD2|TRBV19
TGTGCCAGTAGTGGGCCTAGCGGGACCGGTACCTACAATGAGCAGTTCTTC
CASSGPSGTGTYNEQFF
>TRBJ2-7|-|TRBV27
TGTGCCAGCAGTTTTAGGCAGTTCGGGTACGAGCAGTACTTC
CASSFRQFGYEQYF
>TRBJ1-2|-|TRBV29-1
TGCAGCGCCTTACTACACAGGAGCTATGGCTACACCTTC
CSALLHRSYGYTF
>TRBJ1-2|-|TRBV28
TGTGCCAGCAGTTTACGGGCAACCGCTGACCATGGCTACACCTTC
CASSLRATADHGYTF
>TRBJ2-7|-|TRBV4-3
TGCGCCAGCAGCCAAGATTGGGGGACCCCATCCTACGAGCAGTACTTC
CASSQDWGTPSYEQYF
>TRBJ1-1|-|TRBV28
TGTGCCAGCTCCCCCTGGACAGAGAACACTGAAGCTTTCTTT
CASSPWTENTEAFF
>TRBJ2-5|-|TRBV28
TGTGCCAGCAGTCCAGGGGAGACCCAGTACTTC
CASSPGETQYF
>TRBJ2-1|TRBD2|TRBV29-1
TGCAGCGTTGTATTCTGGCTAGCGGCAAAGAGCTCCTACAATGAGCAGTTCTTC
CSVVFWLAAKSSYNEQFF
>TRBJ2-1|TRBD2|TRBV27
TGTGCCAGCGATCGAGCGGGAGGGTTCGGTGAGCAGTTCTTC
CASDRAGGFGEQFF
>TRBJ2-4|-|TRBV9
TGTGCCAGCAGCGCCAGTGGAAAAAACATTCAGTACTTC
CASSASGKNIQYF
>TRBJ2-3|-|TRBV9
TGTGCCAGCAGCGCCGAGGATACGCAGTATTTT
CASSAEDTQYF
>TRBJ2-1|-|TRBV7-3
TGTGCCAGCAGCTTATTACAGAGCTCCTACAATGAGCAGTTCTTC
CASSLLQSSYNEQFF
>TRBJ2-3|-|TRBV29-1
TGCAGCGTTGAGGGACCACAACACACAGATACGCAGTATTTT
CSVEGPQHTDTQYF
>TRBJ2-7|-|TRBV28
TGTGCCAGCAGTTTCTATATAGGCCGCGAGCAGTACTTC
CASSFYIGREQYF
>TRBJ2-6|-|TRBV6-1
TGTGCCAGCAGTGAATTGGGGTTGGGTGGGGCCAACGTCCTGACTTTC
CASSELGLGGANVLTF
>TRBJ1-5|-|TRBV27
TGTGCCAGCAGTCTTACAGGGTATCACGAGCCCCAGCATTTT
CASSLTGYHEPQHF
>TRBJ1-1|-|TRBV5-1
TGCGCCAGCAAACTAACCGGCGGACATGAAGCTTTCTTT
CASKLTGGHEAFF
>TRBJ1-1|-|TRBV4-1
TGCGCCAGCAGCCAAGGGGGCGATGAAGCTTTCTTT
CASSQGGDEAFF
>TRBJ2-7|TRBD2|TRBV11-2
TGTGCCAGCAGCCGGGGGGGCGGAAACGAGCAGTACTTC
CASSRGGGNEQYF
>TRBJ2-5|TRBD1|TRBV29-1
TGCAGCGTTGACAGGGGGCGCAGGGAGACCCAGTACTTC
CSVDRGRRETQYF
>TRBJ1-2|TRBD1|TRBV28
TGTGCCAGCACCCCCGTGGAGGGGGCCTATGGCTACACCTTC
CASTPVEGAYGYTF